The TCR beta chain described here comes from a study of OX40 agonist ivuxolimab in advanced cancers. Study-wide background: The study treated patients with ivuxolimab, an agonistic anti-OX40 (CD134) antibody. Every 2 weeks, patients got intravenous ivuxolimab at one of six dose levels (0.01-10 mg/kg). Study-wide results and limits: Expanded clones were, on average, more numerous in CD8+ T cells than in CD4+.

Germline values: CDR1 MNHEY, CDR2 SVGAGI. V was pared by 0 bases and J by 4 bases, with 6 bases of the junction left unmatched. The CDR3 has 15 residues. On cycle 4 day 1 and cycle 7 day 1, as well as at baseline, blood was sampled. Profiled with immunoSEQ multiplex PCR; TCRdb holds only in-frame clones, not every one. The data contain 43,000 or so clones, roughly 85% of them singletons. A remark on this clone: Its antigen is unidentified.

The genes are TRBV6-5 and TRBJ2-7; TRBD2 matches at 7 bases. The source material was CD4+ or CD8+ T cells sorted from blood, sampled in a trial of the OX40 agonist ivuxolimab. The TCR comes from an adult with an advanced solid tumor such as melanoma, head and neck, liver or kidney cancer. The CDR3 nucleotides are TGTGCCAGCAGTTACTCCGGGAGGAACATATACGAGCAGTACTTC. Its protein is CASSYSGRNIYEQYF.